Below, 2 T cell receptor beta chains from the same sample are listed, as sequenced in a study of molecular identifiers for immune sequencing clone quantification. From the PCR reads, TCRdb called clonotypes with MiXCR, one entry per CDR3 protein. The sample contains 490,000 or so distinct CDR3 sequences, around 23% of which appear only once. What was sequenced was naive CD8+ T cells from blood, with Jurkat cell RNA spiked in. Subset noted: FACS-sorted CD8+CD4-CCR7+CD45RA+ naive T cells. The receptors were gathered from a human donor in good health. Some libraries in this study had Jurkat cell RNA spiked in.

The rearrangement uses TRBV12-3 or TRBV12-4 and TRBJ1-2; D unresolved. Trimming stripped 2 bases from V and 10 bases from J, with 8 bases between. The CDR3 extends over 11 amino acids. CDR3 sequence: CASSLFGTYTF. In DNA, the CDR3 is TGTGCCAGCAGTTTATTTGGAACCTACACCTTC.

This clonotype has only a few counts. The chain is built from TRBV20-1 and TRBJ2-3, with TRBD1 identical over 9 bases. Germline V lookup: CDR1 DFQATT, CDR2 SNEGSKA (reference sequence). Germline trimming cut 6 bases from V and 14 bases from J; bases unmatched to any gene: 9. The CDR3 runs 11 residues. This CDR3 reads CSAQAGDRVYF. The CDR3 DNA is TGCAGTGCCCAGGCAGGGGACAGGGTGTATTTT.